This passage covers 6 T cell receptor beta chains from one sample sequenced in a study of blood T cell repertoires in COVID-19. TCRdb's copy holds only in-frame clones and misses some; the assay was immunoSEQ multiplex PCR. Counted here are about 210,000 clones, 83% occurring once; the ten biggest clones make up 2.5% to 3.5%. The sequenced sample was peripheral blood. The receptors originated from a man aged 50 to 60 with active or convalescent COVID-19.

The rearrangement links TRBV28 to TRBJ1-4; 8 bases line up with TRBD1. CDR3 length: 17 amino acids. CDR1 MDHEN and CDR2 SYDVKM come from the germline V gene. Trimming took 1 base from V and 10 from J; bases not matched to a gene: 14. Here the CDR3 DNA reads TGTGCCAGCAGTTTATCCCTTGCCGGGACAGGATTTGGAAAACTGTTTTTT. Encoded protein: CASSLSLAGTGFGKLFF. Together with reference TRBV28 and TRBJ1-4, the CDR3 gives the full variable domain: DVKVTQSSRYLVKRTGEKVFLECVQDMDHENMFWYRQDPGLGLRLIYFSYDVKMKEKGDIPEGYSVSREKKERFSLILESASTNQTSMYLCASSLSLAGTGFGKLFFGSGTQLSVL.

V gene TRBV7-2 combines with J gene TRBJ1-1; 8 nucleotides align to TRBD1. The CDR3 length is 16 residues. Germline V gives CDR1 SGHTA, CDR2 FQGNSA. V lost 5 bases and J lost 5; bases outside the gene matches: 13. CDR3 protein: CASSPRPTGTGTEAFF. CDR3 DNA sequence: TGTGCCAGCAGCCCCCGCCCAACAGGGACAGGTACTGAAGCTTTCTTT.

This clone was picked up a small number of times. The gene calls are TRBV5-1 and TRBJ1-4; maybe TRBD1 (6 bases). Trimming shortened V by 0 bases and J by 4 bases, and 10 bases separated the two germline ends. The length of the CDR3 is 15 residues. The germline V gene encodes CDR1 SGHRS and CDR2 YFSETQ. CDR3 sequence reads: CASSLAGGDNEKLFF. The CDR3 DNA reads as TGCGCCAGCAGCTTGGCTGGGGGCGATAATGAAAAACTGTTTTTT.

The chain couples TRBV7-9 to TRBJ1-2; D perhaps matches TRBD1 (6 bases). The CDR3 loop spans 14 amino acids. Between the trimmed V and J ends, which lost 5 bases and 2 bases, there was a span of 12 bases. Per the germline V gene, CDR1 is SEHNR and CDR2 is FQNEAQ (reference sequence). This chain's CDR3 is CASSHPTGNYGYTF. CDR3 bases: TGTGCCAGCAGCCACCCGACAGGCAACTATGGCTACACCTTC.

V is TRBV6-2 or TRBV6-3 and J is TRBJ2-5; perhaps TRBD2 as D (7 bases). Trimming took 0 bases from V and 5 from J, leaving 22 bases between them. The CDR3 is 18 residues long. Germline values: CDR1 MNHEY, CDR2 SVGEGT. CDR3 DNA: TGTGCCAGCAGTTACTCGATGAGGAAGGGGGGGGGCTCGGAGACCCAGTACTTC. Protein product: CASSYSMRKGGGSETQYF.

This sequence joins TRBV30 and TRBJ2-3, with 9 positions matching TRBD1. The V gene end was trimmed by 5 bases and the J gene end by 3 bases; junction bases not matched to a gene: 6. Germline V CDR1 and CDR2: GTSNPN, SVGIG (reference sequence). This CDR3 contains 14 residues. This CDR3 is CAWGTGTGTDTQYF. The CDR3 DNA follows: TGTGCCTGGGGGACCGGGACAGGGACAGATACGCAGTATTTT.